Listed below are T cell receptor beta chains from one sample, sequenced in a study of tumor and adjacent non-tumor tissue in lung cancer. TCRdb analysed the multiplex PCR reads with MiXCR anew, one entry per CDR3 protein. The sample carries some 97,000 distinct CDR3 sequences, about 62% recorded once. Sequenced sample: distant non-tumor lung tissue. The receptors here all came from a man aged 25 to 40 with non-small cell lung cancer. Both conserved end residues are part of each CDR3.

>TRBV21-1|TRBJ2-3
CAISICYREREPPERTDTQYF
>TRBV6-1|TRBJ2-3
CASNGLAGSTDTQYF
>TRBV20-1|TRBJ1-5
CSARVWGGDDQPQHF
>TRBV6-5|TRBJ2-1
CASNYGPRGDEQLF
>TRBV4-2|TRBJ2-1
CASSRLADWGYNELFF
>TRBV7-9|TRBJ2-3
CASSLGGDMQYF
>TRBV4-2|TRBJ2-1
CASSQETTGTIYNEQFF
>TRBV5-1|TRBJ1-6
CASSRTQGNSPLHF
>TRBV7-9|TRBJ2-2
CASSQVAQNTRELFF
>TRBV28|TRBJ2-5
CASSIGMEAFQETQYF
>TRBV20-1|TRBJ1-5
CSAGGGTGQGQPPHF
>TRBV5-1|TRBJ1-1
CASSHSGENTEAFF
>TRBV20-1|TRBJ2-1
CSASEIRDEQLF
>TRBV9|TRBJ2-1
CASSSTSEQFF
>TRBV11-2|TRBJ2-3
CASNLDLGHRTDTQYF
>TRBV2|TRBJ1-3
CASSFDSGNTIYF
>TRBV11-3|TRBJ2-3
CASSLGVAGAIPNTDTQYF
>TRBV13|TRBJ1-3
CASSWDRYTSGNTIYF
>TRBV11-1|TRBJ2-4
CASIHLGRATNNIQYF
>TRBV11-2|TRBJ2-3
CASSPGTSGRARDTQYF
>TRBV12-5|TRBJ1-3
CASGLEPSGNTIYF
>TRBV29-1|TRBJ1-1
CSGSREEDAFF
>TRBV11-2|TRBJ2-1
CASSLTQGGTYEQLF
>TRBV29-1|TRBJ2-3
CSLVGRGTDTQYF
>TRBV11-2|TRBJ2-4
CASSYGGRGNIQYF
>TRBV11-2|TRBJ2-1
CASSSLVAGPSSEQSF
>TRBV5-1|TRBJ2-1
CASSLGGSYNEQFF
>TRBV6-1|TRBJ2-2
CASSPGDTGELFF
>TRBV12-3/TRBV12-4|TRBJ2-7
CASRNSFSDNRHEQYF
>TRBV7-3|TRBJ1-5
CASSQERTGNYQPQHF
>TRBV29-1|TRBJ1-1
CSLSVSLTWPFF
>TRBV6-5|TRBJ2-6
CASGLTTAWTSGANVLTF
>TRBV19|TRBJ1-6
CASSLTIRENSPLHF
>TRBV6-5|TRBJ2-7
CASSVSGRTVEQYF
>TRBV11-2|TRBJ1-2
CACSPRLRGGDGYTF
>TRBV20-1|TRBJ2-3
CSTPLATSTDTQYF
>TRBV12-3/TRBV12-4|TRBJ1-2
CASRPKGATNYGYTF
>TRBV20-1|TRBJ2-3
CSAPSGGKDTQYF
>TRBV12-3/TRBV12-4|TRBJ1-3
CASSRGSGGNTIYF
>TRBV11-3|TRBJ2-2
CACSPQMAGEPFF
>TRBV7-8|TRBJ2-2
CAISLVGRYSKTGELFF
>TRBV6-2/TRBV6-3|TRBJ2-2
CASRKGLVDTGELFF
>TRBV5-5|TRBJ1-1
CASSSLGQLLGNTEAFF
>TRBV20-1|TRBJ1-6
CSTRDQGRGYSPPHF
>TRBV5-5|TRBJ2-4
CASRLDVDILYF
>TRBV13|TRBJ2-4
CASSLGRDKNIQYF
>TRBV20-1|TRBJ1-2
CSARDNEGADYTF
>TRBV6-6|TRBJ1-1
CASSKVGTEAFF
>TRBV9|TRBJ2-1
CASSVGGASYNEQFF
>TRBV6-1|TRBJ1-5
CASSKPGQGGPNQPQHF
>TRBV12-3/TRBV12-4|TRBJ2-1
CASSLWNKQFF
>TRBV5-1|TRBJ2-7
CASRGRAEDEQYF
>TRBV20-1|TRBJ1-3
CSAREPGQSFPYSGDTIYF